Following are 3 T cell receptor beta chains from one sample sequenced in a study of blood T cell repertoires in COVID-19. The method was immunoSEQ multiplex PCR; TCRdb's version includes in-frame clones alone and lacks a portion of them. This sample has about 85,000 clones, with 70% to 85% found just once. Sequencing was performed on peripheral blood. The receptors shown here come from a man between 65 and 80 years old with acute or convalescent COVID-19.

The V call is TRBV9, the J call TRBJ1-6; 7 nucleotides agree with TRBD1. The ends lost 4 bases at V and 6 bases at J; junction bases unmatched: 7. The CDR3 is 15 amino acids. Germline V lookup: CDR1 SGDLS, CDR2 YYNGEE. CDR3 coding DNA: TGTGCCAGCAGCCTCCGGTCAGGGGGTAATTCACCCCTCCACTTT. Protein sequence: CASSLRSGGNSPLHF.

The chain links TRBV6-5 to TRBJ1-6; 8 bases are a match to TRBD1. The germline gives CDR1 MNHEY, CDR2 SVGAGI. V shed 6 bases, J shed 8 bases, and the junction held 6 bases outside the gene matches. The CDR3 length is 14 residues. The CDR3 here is CASRDGTGYSPLHF. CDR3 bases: TGTGCCAGCAGGGATGGGACAGGTTATTCACCCCTCCACTTT.

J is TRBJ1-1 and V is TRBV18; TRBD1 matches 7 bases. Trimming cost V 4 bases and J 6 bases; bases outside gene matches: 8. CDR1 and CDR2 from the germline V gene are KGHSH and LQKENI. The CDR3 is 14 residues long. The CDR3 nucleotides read TGTGCCAGCTCACGGTATACAGGGGACCCTGAAGCTTTCTTT. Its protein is CASSRYTGDPEAFF.